Each of the 8 T cell receptor beta chains below was sequenced from the same sample in a study of beta chain features in type 1 diabetes. Study results and limitations: Significant though moderate, a shortening of TCRB CDR3s appeared in all four CD4+ subsets of Type 1 diabetes patients.

No antigen is known for these receptors. Since all of the isolated RNA was reverse transcribed, expressed TCRB transcripts were what got sequenced. Sequencing was performed with immunoSEQ multiplex PCR; in TCRdb, only in-frame clones are kept and a portion is missing. The sample holds 130,000 or so clones; less than 20% are singletons and the top ten take over 2%. Sequenced: central memory CD4+ T cells from blood. The receptors originated from a man aged 30-40 years with type 1 diabetes.

This chain connects TRBV4-2 to TRBJ2-3; the D gene is possibly TRBD2 (5 bases). Germline V gene data show CDR1 as LGHNA and CDR2 as YNFKEQ. Trimming removed 0 bases at V and 2 bases at J, with 6 bases between. CDR3 length equals 14 residues. The CDR3 DNA sequence: TGTGCCAGCAGCCAAGAGGAGGACACAGATACGCAGTATTTT. Amino acid sequence: CASSQEEDTDTQYF.

The chain carries TRBV6-5 and TRBJ1-2; D is perhaps TRBD1 (5 bases). V lost 7 bases and J lost 7, with 10 bases in between. Germline CDR1 and CDR2: MNHEY and SVGAGI. The CDR3 is 11 amino acids. CDR3 sequence: CASNKRGGYTF. The CDR3 DNA is TGTGCCAGCAATAAGAGGGGTGGCTACACCTTC.

This clone was found many times. The chain uses TRBV2 and TRBJ2-3; TRBD1 matches at 9 bases. V gave up 8 bases and J gave up 2 bases; unmatched junction bases: 5. The germline V gene has CDR1 SNHLY and CDR2 FYNNEI. This CDR3 is built from 14 residues. The CDR3: CASHGQGPTDTQYF. CDR3 DNA sequence: TGTGCCAGCCATGGACAGGGGCCCACAGATACGCAGTATTTT. The entire variable domain, with the rest obtained from reference TRBV2 and TRBJ2-3, is as follows: EPEVTQTPSHQVTQMGQEVILRCVPISNHLYFYWYRQILGQKVEFLVSFYNNEISEKSEIFDDQFSVERPDGSNFTLKIRSTKLEDSAMYFCASHGQGPTDTQYFGPGTRLTVL.

The CDR3 nucleotides read TGTGCCTGGAGTCGGGGGCTAGGGCCAAATGAGCAGTTCTTC. The encoded protein is CAWSRGLGPNEQFF. The chain carries TRBV30 and TRBJ2-1; D is possibly TRBD1 or TRBD2 (6 bases each). Trimming cost V 2 bases and J 7 bases, with 15 bases left between them. CDR3 length: 14 amino acids. Germline CDR1 and CDR2: GTSNPN and SVGIG (reference sequence).

This clone was detected only a few times. V is TRBV5-1 and J is TRBJ2-1; 10 nucleotides align to TRBD1. This CDR3 region has 15 residues. V lost 4 bases, J lost 5 bases, and 6 bases stayed unmatched. The germline gives CDR1 SGHRS, CDR2 YFSETQ. The CDR3 region has the DNA TGCGCCAGCAGCGCCTCGGGACAGGGGAACAATGAGCAGTTCTTC. It yields the protein CASSASGQGNNEQFF. Variable domain in full (rest from reference TRBV5-1 and TRBJ2-1): KAGVTQTPRYLIKTRGQQVTLSCSPISGHRSVSWYQQTPGQGLQFLFEYFSETQRNKGNFPGRFSGRQFSNSRSEMNVSTLELGDSALYLCASSASGQGNNEQFFGPGTRLTVL.

The chain links TRBV2 to TRBJ1-6; unclear D gene. CDR3 length: 11 amino acids. Germline-derived CDR1 and CDR2 are SNHLY and FYNNEI. Trimming cost V 2 bases and J 9 bases, with 2 bases left between them. The CDR3 reads CASSESSPLHF. The DNA of the CDR3 is TGTGCCAGCAGTGAAAGTTCACCCCTCCACTTT.

The genes are TRBV9 and TRBJ1-1; D is perhaps TRBD1 (5 bases). The CDR3 length is 15 residues. CDR1 is SGDLS and CDR2 is YYNGEE in the germline V gene. Trimming took off 0 bases at V and 1 base at J, with 10 bases between the two ends. Written as DNA, the CDR3 is TGTGCCAGCAGCGTAGTGGGTGACAGGAACACTGAAGCTTTCTTT. Its translation: CASSVVGDRNTEAFF. The full variable domain, completed using reference TRBV9 and TRBJ1-1, is DSGVTQTPKHLITATGQRVTLRCSPRSGDLSVYWYQQSLDQGLQFLIQYYNGEERAKGNILERFSAQQFPDLHSELNLSSLELGDSALYFCASSVVGDRNTEAFFGQGTRLTVV.

The table lists this clone with a few counts. This chain connects TRBV7-2 to TRBJ2-5, with D possibly matching TRBD1 (6 bases). CDR3 length equals 15 residues. The V end was cut by 0 bases, the J end by 5 bases, with 13 bases between. The V gene's germline CDR1 is SGHTA and CDR2 FQGNSA. The CDR3 region has the DNA TGTGCCAGCAGCTTAGCTGGATCAGGGGAGGAGACCCAGTACTTC. Translating it yields CASSLAGSGEETQYF.